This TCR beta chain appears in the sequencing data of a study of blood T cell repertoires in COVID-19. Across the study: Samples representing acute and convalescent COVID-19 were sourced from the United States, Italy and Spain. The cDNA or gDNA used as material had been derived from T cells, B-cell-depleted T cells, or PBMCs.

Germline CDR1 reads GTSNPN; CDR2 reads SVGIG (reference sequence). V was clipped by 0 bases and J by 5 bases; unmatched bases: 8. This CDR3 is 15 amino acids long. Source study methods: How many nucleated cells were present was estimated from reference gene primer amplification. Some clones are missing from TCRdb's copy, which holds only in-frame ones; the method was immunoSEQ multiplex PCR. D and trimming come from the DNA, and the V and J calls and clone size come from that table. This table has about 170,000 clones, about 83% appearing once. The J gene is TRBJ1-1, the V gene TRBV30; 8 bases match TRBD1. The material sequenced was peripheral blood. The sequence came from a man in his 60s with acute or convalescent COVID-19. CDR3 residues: CAWSVRRTGMTEAFF. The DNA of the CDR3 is TGTGCCTGGAGTGTACGAAGGACAGGGATGACTGAAGCTTTCTTT.